Each of the 10 T cell receptor beta chains below was sequenced from the same sample in a study of T cell repertoires in cytomegalovirus infection. TCRdb analysed the reads with MiXCR anew, one entry per CDR3 protein. The top ten clones hold around 4% of a sample with roughly 300,000 distinct CDR3 sequences, more than 8% of them seen once. The sequencing sample was made of PBMCs. All receptors come from a human donor in good health (CMV status not recorded). Some clones in this sample may be carry-over from other donors' samples.

This clonotype has at least ten counts. The chain carries TRBV19 and TRBJ2-5; 10 nucleotides align to TRBD2. V lost 6 bases to trimming and J lost 0 bases; unmatched junction nucleotides: 4. This CDR3 comprises 15 residues. Germline V gene data show CDR1 as LNHDA and CDR2 as SQIVND (reference sequence). The CDR3 region has the DNA TGTGCCAGTAGCTCACTAGCGGGACACCAAGAGACCCAGTACTTC. This translates into CASSSLAGHQETQYF.

This clonotype was seen many times. The chain recombines TRBV6-1 with TRBJ1-5; 7 bases are a match to TRBD1. V dropped 4 bases and J dropped 4; count of bases not matched to a gene: 7. CDR3 length equals 15 residues. The germline CDR1 and CDR2 sequences are MNHNS and SASEGT. CDR3 DNA sequence: TGTGCCAGCAGTGGCGGGACAGCTCAGAATCAGCCCCAGCATTTT. Protein product: CASSGGTAQNQPQHF.

The chain employs TRBV7-9 and TRBJ1-6, with TRBD1 identical over 7 bases. The CDR3 totals 13 residues. The ends lost 1 base at V and 9 bases at J; junction bases unmatched: 0. In germline, CDR1 is SEHNR, CDR2 FQNEAQ (reference sequence). CDR3: CASSLEGASPLHF. DNA of the CDR3: TGTGCCAGCAGCTTAGAGGGGGCTTCACCCCTCCACTTT. The full variable domain, in which reference TRBV7-9 and TRBJ1-6 provide the parts outside the CDR3, is DTGVSQNPRHKITKRGQNVTFRCDPISEHNRLYWYRQTLGQGPEFLTYFQNEAQLEKSRLLSDRFSAERPKGSFSTLEIQRTEQGDSAMYLCASSLEGASPLHFGNGTRLTVT.

As to this clonotype: Just one base apart from a much larger clone, this may be a read error. The rearrangement joins TRBV7-9 to TRBJ1-6, with D hard to call. Germline-derived CDR1 and CDR2 are SEHNR and FQNEAQ (reference sequence). CDR3 length: 16 residues. V was pared by 6 bases and J by 6 bases, with 18 bases between. Here the CDR3 DNA reads TGTGCCAGCAGTACCCTGGACCGTCGATCTAATTCACCCCTCCACTTT. It is translated as CASSTLDRRSNSPLHF.

A few counts support this clonotype. The chain couples TRBV11-2 to TRBJ2-1; D is unresolved. The CDR3 extends over 14 amino acids. Germline CDR1 reads SGHAT; CDR2 reads FQNNGV. Trimming took off 1 base at V and 0 bases at J, with 4 bases between the two ends. Here the CDR3 DNA reads TGTGCCAGCAGCTTAGTAGGCTCCTACAATGAGCAGTTCTTC. Its translation is CASSLVGSYNEQFF.

This CDR3 is CASRAQGVPSAFF. The CDR3 nucleotides read TGTGCCAGCAGAGCACAGGGGGTTCCGAGTGCTTTCTTT. This chain connects TRBV12-3 or TRBV12-4 to TRBJ1-1, with 8 nucleotides matching TRBD1. With 6 bases clipped from V and 11 bases from J, the junction kept 11 bases outside the gene matches. CDR3 size: 13 residues.

This clonotype has a handful of counts. The genes are TRBV6-6 and TRBJ2-7, with D perhaps assigned TRBD1 or TRBD2 (7 bases each). V lost 2 bases and J lost 3, with 11 bases in between. The CDR3 length is 14 residues. The germline gives CDR1 MNHNY, CDR2 SVGAGI (reference sequence). CDR3 sequence (DNA): TGTGCCAGCAGTTACGACAGGGAGGGCTACGAGCAGTACTTC. It is translated as CASSYDREGYEQYF.

This clonotype was recorded many times. The chain recombines TRBV7-2 with TRBJ1-4; 7 bases are a match to TRBD1. This CDR3 region has 15 residues. Germline assignment: CDR1 SGHTA and CDR2 FQGNSA. J gave up 4 bases and V 5 bases, and 7 bases lay outside the gene matches. This CDR3 is CASSPVTGYNEKLFF. The CDR3 nucleotides are TGTGCCAGCAGCCCCGTGACAGGGTATAATGAAAAACTGTTTTTT.

The table lists this clonotype with a few counts. The gene calls are TRBV7-3 and TRBJ2-7, with TRBD1 identical over 7 bases. The germline CDR1 and CDR2 sequences are SGHTA and FQGTGA. The CDR3 length is 13 residues. Trimming at V came to 5 bases and at J to 6 bases, leaving 7 bases not matched to a gene. The CDR3 protein is CASSVNRDSEQYF. CDR3 DNA sequence: TGTGCCAGCAGCGTAAACCGGGACAGCGAGCAGTACTTC.

This clonotype appeared many times. The chain joins TRBV7-2 to TRBJ2-2; D call uncertain. V lost 5 bases and J 5 bases, leaving 15 bases between the germline ends. Germline-derived CDR1 and CDR2 are SGHTA and FQGNSA. This CDR3 has 15 amino acids. The CDR3, as DNA: TGTGCCAGCAGCCCCAGAAATCTAAGAACCGGGGAGCTGTTTTTT. Amino acid sequence: CASSPRNLRTGELFF.